This TCR beta chain was documented in a study of CD8 T cells in Susac syndrome. Study background: When blood was drawn, the patients with Susac syndrome were therapy-naive, on corticosteroids, or on intravenous immunoglobulin alone.

The V end lost 6 bases, the J end lost 4 bases, and 9 bases lay between the germline ends. This CDR3 has 12 residues. Looked up from germline, CDR1 is SGHDN and CDR2 is FVKESK. Random hexamers served to reverse transcribe roughly 0.5 to 1 ug RNA. One entry per CDR3 protein, called by TCRdb with MiXCR from the immunoSEQ multiplex PCR reads. The sample holds roughly 220,000 distinct CDR3 sequences, about 94% seen once. The sequencing input was CD4+ T cells from PBMCs. V and J are TRBV14 and TRBJ1-2, with D maybe TRBD1 (5 bases). The TCR sequence derives from a human donor with Susac syndrome. The CDR3 DNA is TGTGCCAGCAGTCCGGACATCTATGGCTACACCTTC. The encoded protein is CASSPDIYGYTF. Full variable domain (outside the CDR3, taken from reference TRBV14 and TRBJ1-2): EAGVTQFPSHSVIEKGQTVTLRCDPISGHDNLYWYRRVMGKEIKFLLHFVKESKQDESGMPNNRFLAERTGGTYSTLKVQPAELEDSGVYFCASSPDIYGYTFGSGTRLTVV.